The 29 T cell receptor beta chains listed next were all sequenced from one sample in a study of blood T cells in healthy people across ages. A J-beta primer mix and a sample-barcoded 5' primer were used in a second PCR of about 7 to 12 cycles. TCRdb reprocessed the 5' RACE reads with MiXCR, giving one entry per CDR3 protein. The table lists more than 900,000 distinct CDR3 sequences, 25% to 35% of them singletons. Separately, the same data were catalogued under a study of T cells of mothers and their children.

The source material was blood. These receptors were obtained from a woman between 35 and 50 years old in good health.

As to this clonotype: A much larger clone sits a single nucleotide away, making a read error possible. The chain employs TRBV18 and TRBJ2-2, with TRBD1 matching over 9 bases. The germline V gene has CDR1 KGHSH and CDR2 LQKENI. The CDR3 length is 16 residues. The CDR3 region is CVSSPPRTGAHGELFF. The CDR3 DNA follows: TGTGTCAGCTCACCACCGCGGACAGGGGCTCACGGGGAGCTGTTTTTT.

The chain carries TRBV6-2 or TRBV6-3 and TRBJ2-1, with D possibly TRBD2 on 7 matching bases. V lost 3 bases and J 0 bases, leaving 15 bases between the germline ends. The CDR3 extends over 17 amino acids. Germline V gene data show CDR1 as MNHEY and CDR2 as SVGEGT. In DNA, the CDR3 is TGTGCCAGCAGTTATAATCCCGGGGGGCTCTCCTACAATGAGCAGTTCTTC. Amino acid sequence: CASSYNPGGLSYNEQFF.

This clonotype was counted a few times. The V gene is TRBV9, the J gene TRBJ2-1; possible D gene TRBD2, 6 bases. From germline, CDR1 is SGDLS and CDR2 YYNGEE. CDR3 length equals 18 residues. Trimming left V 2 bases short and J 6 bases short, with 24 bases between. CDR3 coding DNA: TGTGCCAGCAGCGTGACGATTTCGGGGCAGGAGGGTCGCAATGAGCAGTTCTTC. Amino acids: CASSVTISGQEGRNEQFF. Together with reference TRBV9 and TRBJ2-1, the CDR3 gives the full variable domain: DSGVTQTPKHLITATGQRVTLRCSPRSGDLSVYWYQQSLDQGLQFLIQYYNGEERAKGNILERFSAQQFPDLHSELNLSSLELGDSALYFCASSVTISGQEGRNEQFFGPGTRLTVL.

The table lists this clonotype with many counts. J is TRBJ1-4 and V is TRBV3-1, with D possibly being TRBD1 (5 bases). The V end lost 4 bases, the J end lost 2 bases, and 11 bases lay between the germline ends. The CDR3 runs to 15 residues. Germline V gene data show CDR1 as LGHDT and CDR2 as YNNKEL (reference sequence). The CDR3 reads CASSPGRATNEKLFF. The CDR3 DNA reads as TGTGCCAGCAGCCCGGGACGCGCCACTAATGAAAAACTGTTTTTT.

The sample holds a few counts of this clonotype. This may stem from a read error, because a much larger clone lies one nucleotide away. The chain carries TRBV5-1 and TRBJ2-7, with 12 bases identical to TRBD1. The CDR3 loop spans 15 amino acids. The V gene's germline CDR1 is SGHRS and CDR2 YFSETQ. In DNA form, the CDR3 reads TGCGCCGGCAGCTTCCTGGGACAGGGGGCATACGAGCAGTACTTC. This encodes CAGSFLGQGAYEQYF.

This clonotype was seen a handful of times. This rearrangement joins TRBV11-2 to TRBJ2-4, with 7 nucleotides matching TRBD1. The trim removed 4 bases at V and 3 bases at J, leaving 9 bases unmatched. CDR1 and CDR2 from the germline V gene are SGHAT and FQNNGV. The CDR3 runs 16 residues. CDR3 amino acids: CASSSIKQGSKNIQYF. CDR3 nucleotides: TGTGCCAGCAGCTCCATCAAACAGGGGAGCAAAAACATTCAGTACTTC.

CDR3 sequence (DNA): TGCAGTGCTAGGGGGGGGACTAGCTATGAGACCCAGTACTTC. Translation: CSARGGTSYETQYF. The V call is TRBV20-1, the J call TRBJ2-7, with 9 bases aligning to TRBD2. The DNA end favors TRBJ2-5, so the J call may be wrong. CDR1 is DFQATT, CDR2 SNEGSKA, per germline (reference sequence). The CDR3 consists of 14 residues.

CDR3 sequence reads: CASSYSGTGALNYGYTF. DNA of the CDR3: TGCGCCAGCAGCTATTCCGGGACAGGGGCTTTAAACTATGGCTACACCTTC. This chain joins TRBV5-1 and TRBJ1-2, with 10 bases fitting TRBD1. Unmatched junction bases numbered 10, after V lost 3 bases and J lost 2 bases. Germline loops: CDR1 SGHRS, CDR2 YFSETQ. The CDR3 covers 17 residues.

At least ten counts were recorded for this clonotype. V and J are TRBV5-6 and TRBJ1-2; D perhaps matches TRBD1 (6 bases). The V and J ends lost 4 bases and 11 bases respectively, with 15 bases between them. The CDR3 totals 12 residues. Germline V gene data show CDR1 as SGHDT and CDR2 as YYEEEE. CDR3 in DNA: TGTGCCAGCAGCCCGGGGGCCGCGGGGTACACCTTC. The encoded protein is CASSPGAAGYTF. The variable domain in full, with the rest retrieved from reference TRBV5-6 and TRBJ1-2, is DAGVTQSPTHLIKTRGQQVTLRCSPKSGHDTVSWYQQALGQGPQFIFQYYEEEERQRGNFPDRFSGHQFPNYSSELNVNALLLGDSALYLCASSPGAAGYTFGSGTRLTVV.

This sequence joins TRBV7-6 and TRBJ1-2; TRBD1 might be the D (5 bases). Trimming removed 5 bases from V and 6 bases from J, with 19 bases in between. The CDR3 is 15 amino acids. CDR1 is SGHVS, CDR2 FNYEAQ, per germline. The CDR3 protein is CASSPLLSGFNGYTF. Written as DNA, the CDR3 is TGTGCCAGCAGCCCACTATTGTCAGGGTTTAATGGCTACACCTTC.

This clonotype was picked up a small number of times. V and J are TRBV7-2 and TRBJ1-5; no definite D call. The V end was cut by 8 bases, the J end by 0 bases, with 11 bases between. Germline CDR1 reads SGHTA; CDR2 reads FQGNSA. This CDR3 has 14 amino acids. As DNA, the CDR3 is TGTGCCAGCCGGGCGGCTAATAGCAATCAGCCCCAGCATTTT. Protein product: CASRAANSNQPQHF. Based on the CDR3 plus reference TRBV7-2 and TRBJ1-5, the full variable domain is GAGVSQSPSNKVTEKGKDVELRCDPISGHTALYWYRQSLGQGLEFLIYFQGNSAPDKSGLPSDRFSAERTGGSVSTLTIQRTQQEDSAVYLCASRAANSNQPQHFGDGTRLSIL.

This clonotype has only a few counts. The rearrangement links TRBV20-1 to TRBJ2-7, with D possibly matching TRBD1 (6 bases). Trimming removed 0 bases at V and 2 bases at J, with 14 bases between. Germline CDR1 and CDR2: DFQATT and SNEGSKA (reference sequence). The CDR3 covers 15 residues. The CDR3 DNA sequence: TGCAGTGCTAGAGATGGGGCAGGGGAACCCTACGAGCAGTACTTC. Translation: CSARDGAGEPYEQYF.

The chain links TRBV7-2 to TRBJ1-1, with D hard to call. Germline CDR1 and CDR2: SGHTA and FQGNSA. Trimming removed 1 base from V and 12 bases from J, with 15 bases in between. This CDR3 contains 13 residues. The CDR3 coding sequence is TGTGCCAGCAGCTTAGAACCGGGCATTTCGACTTTCTTT. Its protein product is CASSLEPGISTFF.

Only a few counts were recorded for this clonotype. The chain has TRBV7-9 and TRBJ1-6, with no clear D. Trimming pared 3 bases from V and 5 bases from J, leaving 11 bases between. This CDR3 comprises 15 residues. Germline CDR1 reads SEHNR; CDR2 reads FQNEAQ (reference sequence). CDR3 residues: CASSFMQADNSPLHF. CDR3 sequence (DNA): TGTGCCAGCAGCTTTATGCAGGCAGATAATTCACCCCTCCACTTT.

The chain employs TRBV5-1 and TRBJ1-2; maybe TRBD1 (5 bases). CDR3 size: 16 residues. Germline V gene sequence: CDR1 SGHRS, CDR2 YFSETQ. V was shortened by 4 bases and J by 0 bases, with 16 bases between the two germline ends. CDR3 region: CASSHPGAPANYGYTF. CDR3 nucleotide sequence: TGCGCCAGCAGCCACCCCGGGGCCCCAGCTAACTATGGCTACACCTTC.

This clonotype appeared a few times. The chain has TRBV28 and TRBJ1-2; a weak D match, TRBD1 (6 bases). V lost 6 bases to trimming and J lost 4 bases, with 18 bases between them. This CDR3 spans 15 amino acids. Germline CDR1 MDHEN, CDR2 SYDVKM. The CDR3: CASSRPGQKSYGYTF. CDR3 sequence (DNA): TGTGCCAGCAGCCGTCCCGGACAGAAGTCCTATGGCTACACCTTC.

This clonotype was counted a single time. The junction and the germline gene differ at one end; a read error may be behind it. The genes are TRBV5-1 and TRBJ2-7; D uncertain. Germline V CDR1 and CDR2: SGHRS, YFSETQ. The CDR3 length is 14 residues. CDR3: CASSLDVVAYERYF. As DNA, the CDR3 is TGCGCCAGCAGCCTCGACGTTGTCGCCTACGAGCGGTACTTC. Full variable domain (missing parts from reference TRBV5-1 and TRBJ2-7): KAGVTQTPRYLIKTRGQQVTLSCSPISGHRSVSWYQQTPGQGLQFLFEYFSETQRNKGNFPGRFSGRQFSNSRSEMNVSTLELGDSALYLCASSLDVVAYERYFGPGTRLTVT.

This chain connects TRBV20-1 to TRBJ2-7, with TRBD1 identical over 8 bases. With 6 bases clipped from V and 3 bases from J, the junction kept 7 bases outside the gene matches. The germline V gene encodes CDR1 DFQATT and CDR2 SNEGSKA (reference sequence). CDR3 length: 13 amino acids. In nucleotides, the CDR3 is TGCAGTGCCCCGAGACAGGGGTTCTACGAGCAGTACTTC. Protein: CSAPRQGFYEQYF.

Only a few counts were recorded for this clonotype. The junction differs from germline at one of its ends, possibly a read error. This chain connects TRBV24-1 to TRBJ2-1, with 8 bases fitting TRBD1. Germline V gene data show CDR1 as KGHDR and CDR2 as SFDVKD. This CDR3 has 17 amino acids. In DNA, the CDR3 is TGTGCCACCAGTGACCCCGCCAGGACAGGGTATTACAGTGAGCAGTTCTTC. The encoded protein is CATSDPARTGYYSEQFF.

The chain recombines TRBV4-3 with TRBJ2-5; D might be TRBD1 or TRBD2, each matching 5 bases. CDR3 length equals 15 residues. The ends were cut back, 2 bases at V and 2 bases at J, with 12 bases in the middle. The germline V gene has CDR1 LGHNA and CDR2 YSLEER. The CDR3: CASSQKGTNQETQYF. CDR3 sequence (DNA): TGCGCCAGCAGCCAAAAAGGGACGAATCAAGAGACCCAGTACTTC.

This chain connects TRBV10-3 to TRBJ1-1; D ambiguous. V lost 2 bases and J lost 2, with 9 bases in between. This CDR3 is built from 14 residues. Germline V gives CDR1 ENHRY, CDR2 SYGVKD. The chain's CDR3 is CAISEGLVNTEAFF. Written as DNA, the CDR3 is TGTGCCATCAGTGAGGGTCTTGTAAACACTGAAGCTTTCTTT.

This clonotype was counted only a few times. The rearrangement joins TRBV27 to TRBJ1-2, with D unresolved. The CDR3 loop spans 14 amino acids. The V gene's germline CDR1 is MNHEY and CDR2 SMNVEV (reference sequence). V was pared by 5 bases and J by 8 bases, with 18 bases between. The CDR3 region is CASSPGLQPHGYTF. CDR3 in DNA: TGTGCCAGCAGTCCGGGCCTACAACCTCACGGCTACACCTTC.

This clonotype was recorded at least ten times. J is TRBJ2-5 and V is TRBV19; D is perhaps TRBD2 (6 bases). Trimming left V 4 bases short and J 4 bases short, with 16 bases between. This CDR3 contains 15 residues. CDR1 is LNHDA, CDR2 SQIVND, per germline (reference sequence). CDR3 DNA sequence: TGTGCCAGTAGTACGGCTGCGGGGACGGGAGAGACCCAGTACTTC. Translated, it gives CASSTAAGTGETQYF.

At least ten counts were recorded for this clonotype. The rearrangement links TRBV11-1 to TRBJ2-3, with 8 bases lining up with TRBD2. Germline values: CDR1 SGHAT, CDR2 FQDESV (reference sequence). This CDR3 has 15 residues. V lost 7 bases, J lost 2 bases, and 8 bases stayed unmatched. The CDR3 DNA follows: TGTGCCAGCACCCCCCAGCGGGGGATCACAGATACGCAGTATTTT. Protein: CASTPQRGITDTQYF.

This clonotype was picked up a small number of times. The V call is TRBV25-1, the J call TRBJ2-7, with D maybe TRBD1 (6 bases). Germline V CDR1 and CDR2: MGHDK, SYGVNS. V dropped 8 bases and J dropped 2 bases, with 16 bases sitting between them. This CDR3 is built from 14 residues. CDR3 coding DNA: TGTGCCAGCTCCTCTGGACAGAGGACCTACGAGCAGTACTTC. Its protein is CASSSGQRTYEQYF.

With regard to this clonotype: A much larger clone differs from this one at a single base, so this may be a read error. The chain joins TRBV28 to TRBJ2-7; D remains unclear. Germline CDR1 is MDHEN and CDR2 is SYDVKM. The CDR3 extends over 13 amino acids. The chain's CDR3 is CASSSQVPYGQYF. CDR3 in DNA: TGTGCCAGCAGTTCTCAGGTTCCCTACGGGCAGTACTTC. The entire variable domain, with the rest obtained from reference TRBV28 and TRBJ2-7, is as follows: DVKVTQSSRYLVKRTGEKVFLECVQDMDHENMFWYRQDPGLGLRLIYFSYDVKMKEKGDIPEGYSVSREKKERFSLILESASTNQTSMYLCASSSQVPYGQYFGPGTRLTVT.

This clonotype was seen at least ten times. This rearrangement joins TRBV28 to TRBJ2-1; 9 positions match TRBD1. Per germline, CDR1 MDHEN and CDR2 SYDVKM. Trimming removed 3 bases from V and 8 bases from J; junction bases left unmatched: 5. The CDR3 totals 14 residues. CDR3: CASSLGTGTHEQFF. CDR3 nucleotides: TGTGCCAGCAGTTTGGGGACAGGGACACATGAGCAGTTCTTC.

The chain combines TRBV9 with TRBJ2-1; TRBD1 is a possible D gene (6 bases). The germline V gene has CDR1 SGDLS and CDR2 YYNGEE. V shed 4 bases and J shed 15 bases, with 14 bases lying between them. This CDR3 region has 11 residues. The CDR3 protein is CASSLGTPLFF. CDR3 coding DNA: TGTGCCAGCAGCCTCGGGACACCCCTGTTCTTC.

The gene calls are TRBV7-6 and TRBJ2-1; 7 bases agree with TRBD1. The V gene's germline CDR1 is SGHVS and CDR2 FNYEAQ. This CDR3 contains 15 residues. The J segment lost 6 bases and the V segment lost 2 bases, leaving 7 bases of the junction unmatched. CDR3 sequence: CASSLFGAGGNEQFF. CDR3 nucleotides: TGTGCCAGCAGCTTATTCGGGGCAGGGGGCAATGAGCAGTTCTTC. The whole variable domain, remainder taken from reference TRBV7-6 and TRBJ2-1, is GAGVSQSPRYKVTKRGQDVALRCDPISGHVSLYWYRQALGQGPEFLTYFNYEAQQDKSGLPNDRFSAERPEGSISTLTIQRTEQRDSAMYRCASSLFGAGGNEQFFGPGTRLTVL.